The 31 T cell receptor beta chains presented below share a single source sample, sequenced in a study of T cell changes during pregnancy in multiple sclerosis. Here immunoSEQ multiplex PCR was the method, and the copy in TCRdb shows in-frame clones only, minus some. The top ten clones hold under 0.75% of a sample with fewer than 25,000 clones, 91% of them seen once. Specimen: CD4+ T cells from peripheral blood mononuclear cells, collected in the third trimester of pregnancy. These receptors came from a female donor in good health, enrolled as a control in a pregnancy study.

This sequence joins TRBV18 and TRBJ1-6; 9 bases fit TRBD1. Germline values: CDR1 KGHSH, CDR2 LQKENI. V lost 6 bases to trimming and J lost 7 bases; unmatched junction nucleotides: 10. The CDR3 extends over 16 amino acids. CDR3 bases: TGTGCCAGCTCCCGCGAACAGGGGGCGAGGAATTCACCCCTCCACTTT. Translation gives CASSREQGARNSPLHF.

CDR3: CASSSAGTGVFTETQYF. CDR3 nucleotide sequence: TGTGCCAGCAGCTCCGCCGGGACAGGAGTGTTTACGGAGACCCAGTACTTC. J is TRBJ2-5 and V is TRBV5-4; 8 positions match TRBD1. This CDR3 is built from 17 residues. The V gene's germline CDR1 is SGHNT and CDR2 YYREEE (reference sequence). After removal of 3 bases from V and 5 bases from J, the junction contained 15 bases not matched to a gene.

This chain uses TRBV19 with TRBJ2-7, with 7 bases that match TRBD1. This CDR3 region has 16 residues. The V gene's germline CDR1 is LNHDA and CDR2 SQIVND (reference sequence). V trimming: 5 bases; J trimming: 6 bases; junction bases outside the gene matches: 16. CDR3 region: CASSQQVSRGMGEQYF. In DNA, the CDR3 is TGTGCCAGTAGTCAACAGGTATCCAGGGGGATGGGCGAGCAGTACTTC.

V usage is TRBV19 and J usage is TRBJ2-1; D might be TRBD2 (6 bases). Germline V gene data show CDR1 as LNHDA and CDR2 as SQIVND (reference sequence). Trimming stripped 5 bases from V and 2 bases from J, with 19 bases between. The CDR3 runs 17 residues. The CDR3 DNA reads TGTGCCAGTAGTGTATTGAACGGGGGACCTACCTACAATGAGCAGTTCTTC. Translated, it gives CASSVLNGGPTYNEQFF.

The chain couples TRBV29-1 to TRBJ2-6; D is possibly TRBD1 (5 bases). Germline assignment: CDR1 SQVTM and CDR2 ANQGSEA. Trimming left V 5 bases short and J 0 bases short, with 11 bases between. The CDR3 is 15 amino acids. As DNA, the CDR3 is TGCAGCGTTAGGGGCGGATACTCTGGGGCCAACGTCCTGACTTTC. This encodes CSVRGGYSGANVLTF.

CDR3 bases: TGTGCCAGCAGCCCCTCAAACAGGGGATACACTGAAGCTTTCTTT. As protein: CASSPSNRGYTEAFF. The chain combines TRBV7-8 with TRBJ1-1; 7 bases agree with TRBD1. Germline trimming cut 5 bases from V and 3 bases from J; bases unmatched to any gene: 9. Germline CDR1 is SGHVS and CDR2 is FQNEAQ. The CDR3 is 15 residues long. The variable domain in full, with the rest retrieved from reference TRBV7-8 and TRBJ1-1, is GAGVSQSPRYKVAKRGQDVALRCDPISGHVSLFWYQQALGQGPEFLTYFQNEAQLDKSGLPSDRFFAERPEGSVSTLKIQRTQQEDSAVYLCASSPSNRGYTEAFFGQGTRLTVV.

The chain combines TRBV7-3 with TRBJ2-4; 7 bases are a match to TRBD2. The CDR3 length is 15 residues. V lost 2 bases to trimming and J lost 1 base; unmatched junction nucleotides: 2. The V gene's germline CDR1 is SGHTA and CDR2 FQGTGA. The CDR3 sequence is CASSLGGEAKNIQYF. CDR3 nucleotides: TGTGCCAGCAGCTTAGGGGGGGAGGCCAAAAACATTCAGTACTTC. Supplemented by reference TRBV7-3 and TRBJ2-4, the full variable domain reads GAGVSQTPSNKVTEKGKYVELRCDPISGHTALYWYRQSLGQGPEFLIYFQGTGAADDSGLPNDRFFAVRPEGSVSTLKIQRTERGDSAVYLCASSLGGEAKNIQYFGAGTRLSVL.

This chain uses TRBV7-6 with TRBJ1-1; D possibly corresponds to TRBD1 (6 bases). The germline V gene encodes CDR1 SGHVS and CDR2 FNYEAQ. The V end lost 5 bases, the J end lost 2 bases, and 9 bases lay between the germline ends. This CDR3 comprises 13 residues. The CDR3 coding sequence is TGTGCCAGCAGCCTTGGGACAAACACTGAAGCTTTCTTT. Translation gives CASSLGTNTEAFF.

This clone appeared a single time. The chain recombines TRBV5-1 with TRBJ1-5; D is uncertain. In germline, CDR1 is SGHRS, CDR2 YFSETQ. This CDR3 is 15 amino acids long. The V end was cut by 5 bases, the J end by 0 bases, with 12 bases between. The DNA for the CDR3 is TGCGCCAGCAGTATAGCGGGTAATAGCAATCAGCCCCAGCATTTT. Residues: CASSIAGNSNQPQHF.

In DNA form, the CDR3 reads TGTGCCAGTCTACCGGGACTAGCGGGCCTCACAGATACGCAGTATTTT. The encoded protein is CASLPGLAGLTDTQYF. The chain uses TRBV10-3 and TRBJ2-3; 12 bases match TRBD2. The CDR3 length is 16 residues. J was trimmed by 2 bases and V by 10 bases; bases with no gene match: 10. Germline V lookup: CDR1 ENHRY, CDR2 SYGVKD.

The chain links TRBV2 to TRBJ2-3, with 9 bases identical to TRBD2. V shed 6 bases, J shed 2 bases, and the junction held 15 bases outside the gene matches. CDR1 is SNHLY and CDR2 is FYNNEI in the germline V gene. The CDR3 is made up of 18 amino acids. The CDR3 DNA follows: TGTGCCAGCAGCGGATTTACCCGGACTAGCGTATACACAGATACGCAGTATTTT. Translation: CASSGFTRTSVYTDTQYF.

The rearrangement joins TRBV19 to TRBJ1-5, with D perhaps matching TRBD1 (5 bases). From germline, CDR1 is LNHDA and CDR2 SQIVND (reference sequence). This CDR3 region has 12 residues. Trimming shortened V by 7 bases and J by 9 bases, and 13 bases separated the two germline ends. This CDR3 is CASTQGVGPQHF. The CDR3 nucleotides are TGTGCCAGTACCCAGGGTGTAGGGCCCCAGCATTTT.

CDR3 in amino acids: CASSLEPTYEQYF. The DNA of the CDR3 is TGCGCCAGCAGCTTGGAGCCAACGTACGAGCAGTACTTC. This chain uses TRBV5-1 with TRBJ2-7; D is ambiguous. V was trimmed by 0 bases and J by 4 bases, leaving 8 bases between them. The CDR3 runs to 13 residues. CDR1 and CDR2 from the germline V gene are SGHRS and YFSETQ. Combining the CDR3 with reference TRBV5-1 and TRBJ2-7 gives the whole variable domain KAGVTQTPRYLIKTRGQQVTLSCSPISGHRSVSWYQQTPGQGLQFLFEYFSETQRNKGNFPGRFSGRQFSNSRSEMNVSTLELGDSALYLCASSLEPTYEQYFGPGTRLTVT.

This sequence joins TRBV30 and TRBJ2-1, with 9 positions matching TRBD2. J gave up 9 bases and V 5 bases, and 17 bases lay outside the gene matches. This CDR3 region has 16 residues. CDR1 is GTSNPN, CDR2 SVGIG, per germline (reference sequence). CDR3: CAWEPLRAGGVSEQFF. CDR3 nucleotides: TGTGCCTGGGAGCCGCTCCGGGCGGGAGGGGTTTCTGAGCAGTTCTTC.

The chain joins TRBV13 to TRBJ2-7, with 10 bases matching TRBD1. The CDR3 length is 15 residues. The V segment lost 4 bases and the J segment 1 base; nucleotides outside the gene matches: 4. Germline-derived CDR1 and CDR2 are PRHDT and FYEKMQ (reference sequence). The CDR3 bases are TGTGCCAGCAGCTCTAGGACAGGGGGATCCTACGAGCAGTACTTC. Protein sequence: CASSSRTGGSYEQYF. Complete variable domain (other parts from reference TRBV13 and TRBJ2-7): AAGVIQSPRHLIKEKRETATLKCYPIPRHDTVYWYQQGPGQDPQFLISFYEKMQSDKGSIPDRFSAQQFSDYHSELNMSSLELGDSALYFCASSSRTGGSYEQYFGPGTRLTVT.

Of note for this clone: Other DNA sequences in the same sample also yield this CDR3. V and J are TRBV4-3 and TRBJ2-7; 8 nucleotides match TRBD1. Per the germline V gene, CDR1 is LGHNA and CDR2 is YSLEER. V lost 0 bases and J lost 3; bases outside the gene matches: 4. There are 15 residues in the CDR3. The CDR3 DNA sequence: TGCGCCAGCAGCCAAGAGGGCAGGGGGCGCTACGAGCAGTACTTC. This gives the protein CASSQEGRGRYEQYF.

The J gene is TRBJ2-4, the V gene TRBV7-2; a possible D gene is TRBD2 (5 bases). The CDR3 runs to 19 residues. Germline CDR1 SGHTA, CDR2 FQGNSA. Trimming stripped 0 bases from V and 0 bases from J, with 18 bases between. The CDR3: CASSLAWVGSGGAKNIQYF. CDR3 nucleotide sequence: TGTGCCAGCAGCTTAGCCTGGGTTGGTTCCGGAGGAGCCAAAAACATTCAGTACTTC.

J is TRBJ2-3 and V is TRBV28; 10 bases map to TRBD2. Trimming removed 6 bases from V and 5 bases from J; junction bases left unmatched: 8. The germline CDR1 and CDR2 sequences are MDHEN and SYDVKM. This CDR3 is 15 amino acids long. The CDR3 loop reads CASSLSGRGQDTQYF. The DNA of the CDR3 is TGTGCCAGCAGCCTCAGCGGGAGGGGTCAAGATACGCAGTATTTT.

The chain combines TRBV19 with TRBJ1-2; D gene uncertain. The CDR3 spans 14 residues. Germline V gene data show CDR1 as LNHDA and CDR2 as SQIVND (reference sequence). Trimming took 5 bases from V and 4 from J, leaving 14 bases between them. The CDR3 coding sequence is TGTGCCAGTAGTTGGGAGGCCGCCGGCTATGGCTACACCTTC. Translated, it gives CASSWEAAGYGYTF.

This rearrangement joins TRBV11-3 to TRBJ2-2; the match to TRBD1 covers 11 bases. The germline CDR1 and CDR2 sequences are SGHNT and YENEEA. This CDR3 has 13 amino acids. Trimming at V came to 8 bases and at J to 5 bases, leaving 1 base not matched to a gene. The CDR3 here is CASGTGGTGELFF. In DNA form, the CDR3 reads TGTGCCAGCGGGACAGGGGGAACCGGGGAGCTGTTTTTT.

This clone qualifies as medium-sized. The chain is built from TRBV29-1 and TRBJ2-7; 7 bases agree with TRBD2. J lost 7 bases, V lost 4 bases, and 7 bases had no gene match. Germline loops: CDR1 SQVTM, CDR2 ANQGSEA. The CDR3 consists of 12 residues. Here the CDR3 DNA reads TGCAGCGTTGCGAATGGGGGGGGAGAGCAGTACTTC. Protein sequence: CSVANGGGEQYF.

This clone was detected only once. V and J are TRBV18 and TRBJ2-5; TRBD1 aligns across 8 bases. In germline, CDR1 is KGHSH, CDR2 LQKENI. CDR3 length: 15 amino acids. The V segment lost 6 bases and the J segment 4 bases; nucleotides outside the gene matches: 10. The DNA of the CDR3 is TGTGCCAGCTCCCTCTCGGGACAGGACGGAGAGACCCAGTACTTC. Translated: CASSLSGQDGETQYF.

This clone turned up a few times. This sequence joins TRBV5-1 and TRBJ1-6; D perhaps matches TRBD1 (6 bases). The CDR3 has 13 amino acids. With 3 bases removed from V and 11 bases from J, the gap between germline ends came to 12 bases. Germline-derived CDR1 and CDR2 are SGHRS and YFSETQ. The CDR3, as DNA: TGCGCCAGCAGCTGGGGGCAGTCTCCACCCCTCCACTTT. This gives the protein CASSWGQSPPLHF.

The rearrangement uses TRBV7-8 and TRBJ1-2; D gene unclear. Trimming removed 4 bases from V and 8 bases from J, with 20 bases in between. Germline V lookup: CDR1 SGHVS, CDR2 FQNEAQ. This CDR3 contains 15 residues. This chain's CDR3 is CASSSRAGSLGGYTF. The CDR3 DNA sequence: TGTGCCAGCAGCTCCCGGGCGGGCTCCTTAGGCGGCTACACCTTC.

The chain links TRBV11-2 to TRBJ2-2; no reliable D call. With 5 bases removed from V and 4 bases from J, the gap between germline ends came to 8 bases. Per germline, CDR1 SGHAT and CDR2 FQNNGV. The CDR3 covers 13 residues. CDR3 sequence (DNA): TGTGCCAGCAGCCCCGGTCCCACCGGGGAGCTGTTTTTT. Protein sequence: CASSPGPTGELFF.

This chain links TRBV30 with TRBJ1-1, with no clear D. From germline, CDR1 is GTSNPN and CDR2 SVGIG (reference sequence). Trimming stripped 5 bases from V and 3 bases from J, with 13 bases between. This CDR3 has 13 residues. CDR3 bases: TGTGCCTGGGTCTTAGACTCTTACACTGAAGCTTTCTTT. Translation gives CAWVLDSYTEAFF.

The J gene is TRBJ1-6, the V gene TRBV4-1, with TRBD1 as a possible D gene (5 bases). The CDR3 covers 17 residues. Trimming pared 0 bases from V and 11 bases from J, leaving 20 bases between. The germline gives CDR1 MGHRA, CDR2 YSYEKL. The CDR3 bases are TGCGCCAGCAGCCAAGAGGAGGGGATAGGAGGAAAGGCACCCCTCCACTTT. Amino acid sequence: CASSQEEGIGGKAPLHF.

The J gene is TRBJ1-3, the V gene TRBV21-1; the D segment call TRBD1 is taken from the table without a DNA check. TRBV21-1 is designated a pseudogene. The CDR3 runs to 15 residues. CDR3 loop: CASSPGQGSGNTIYF. CDR3 sequence (DNA): TGTGCCAGCAGTCCGGGACAGGGCTCTGGAAACACCATATATTTT.

This chain connects TRBV29-1 to TRBJ1-1, with a weak D call TRBD1 (6 bases). Germline CDR1 reads SQVTM; CDR2 reads ANQGSEA. The CDR3 contains 12 residues. Trimming took 0 bases from V and 11 from J, leaving 13 bases between them. CDR3 DNA sequence: TGCAGCGTTGAAGATCGAGGGAGGGGGGCTTTCTTT. This sequence encodes CSVEDRGRGAFF.

The J gene is TRBJ2-7, the V gene TRBV5-1; 10 bases line up with TRBD2. The CDR3 totals 19 residues. Germline V CDR1 and CDR2: SGHRS, YFSETQ. Trimming at V came to 3 bases and at J to 3 bases, leaving 18 bases not matched to a gene. As DNA, the CDR3 is TGCGCCAGCAGCTGGGGAGGGACAGGACTTAGGACTAGCGGCTACGAGCAGTACTTC. Protein product: CASSWGGTGLRTSGYEQYF.

The chain has TRBV6-5 and TRBJ2-1, with 7 positions matching TRBD1. CDR1 and CDR2 from the germline V gene are MNHEY and SVGAGI. V trimming: 6 bases; J trimming: 10 bases; junction bases outside the gene matches: 9. This CDR3 is 13 amino acids long. The CDR3 DNA reads as TGTGCCAGCAGATCGGGACAGTACCGCGAGCAGTTCTTC. Translating it yields CASRSGQYREQFF.